The 2 T cell receptor beta chains reported below all come from one sample, sequenced in a study of blood T cell repertoires in COVID-19. The method was immunoSEQ multiplex PCR; TCRdb's version includes in-frame clones alone and lacks a portion of them. The table shows about 88,000 clones, with 72% occurring only once. The sequenced sample consisted of peripheral blood. The receptors come from a woman in her sixties or seventies in a cohort sampled during active or convalescent COVID-19.

J is TRBJ1-1 and V is TRBV6-5; 9 nucleotides match TRBD1. CDR3 length: 14 amino acids. CDR1 MNHEY and CDR2 SVGAGI come from the germline V gene. V trimming: 6 bases; J trimming: 4 bases; junction bases outside the gene matches: 6. CDR3 region: CASRTGTGFTEAFF. The CDR3 coding sequence is TGTGCCAGCAGAACCGGGACAGGGTTCACTGAAGCTTTCTTT.

This clone was detected once. The chain uses TRBV5-5 and TRBJ1-1, with D perhaps TRBD1 (6 bases). The ends were cut back, 0 bases at V and 4 bases at J, with 16 bases in the middle. CDR3 length equals 16 residues. Germline CDR1 and CDR2: SGHKS and YYEKEE (reference sequence). CDR3 protein: CASSLDGGAGGTEAFF. The CDR3 DNA follows: TGTGCCAGCAGCTTGGATGGGGGGGCCGGGGGCACTGAAGCTTTCTTT.